This T cell receptor (beta chain) came from a study of cytomegalovirus exposure and HLA in healthy donors. Overall study: Early released data had about 85 million unique TCRs, all coming from HLA-typed donors. Notes on the study in general: Reported results showed that the classifier diagnosed cytomegalovirus status with high specificity and sensitivity. A missense DCLRE1C variant was associated with V- and J-gene trimming of TCR beta chains in a later analysis, and an independent cohort replicated the association.

With 60 Vbeta and 13 Jbeta primers, the PCR was carried out. In the original workflow: Later analysis identified 80 million to 85 million unique TCR beta chains, about 11 million shared. Sequenced by immunoSEQ multiplex PCR; TCRdb stores in-frame clones only, minus some. Clone size and V and J calls were adopted from that table, with D and trimming inferred from the DNA. The repertoire consists of approximately 110,000 clones, with 74% occurring once and the leading ten covering about 2.8%. In the case of this clone: Its cognate antigen is unknown.

The germline V gene has CDR1 SGDLS and CDR2 YYNGEE. V was pared by 4 bases and J by 2 bases, with 14 bases between. The CDR3 covers 15 residues. This receptor was taken from a man in his fifties in good health and CMV-seropositive. The rearrangement links TRBV9 to TRBJ2-3; maybe TRBD1 (5 bases). Sequencing was carried out using PBMCs. In DNA, the CDR3 is TGTGCCAGCAGCCCCCGAATAGGGGTCACAGATACGCAGTATTTT. Translated, it gives CASSPRIGVTDTQYF. The full variable domain, completed using reference TRBV9 and TRBJ2-3, is DSGVTQTPKHLITATGQRVTLRCSPRSGDLSVYWYQQSLDQGLQFLIQYYNGEERAKGNILERFSAQQFPDLHSELNLSSLELGDSALYFCASSPRIGVTDTQYFGPGTRLTVL.